The clone carrying this T cell receptor beta chain came up once. The antigen remains undetermined. The sample originates from a study of CD8+CD57+ T cells in acquired aplastic anemia. Study-wide results and limits: Common to patients and controls were twenty-nine CD8+ CDR3 sequences.

By flow cytometry, patients selected for sequencing had shown an expansion of CD8+CD57+ cells. The trim removed 6 bases at V and 4 bases at J, leaving 5 bases unmatched. CDR1 is SQVTM, CDR2 ANQGSEA, per germline. CDR3 size: 12 residues. TCR beta VDJ combinations and CDR3 sequences were profiled from genomic DNA. TCRdb re-called the reads with MiXCR, one entry per CDR3 protein. There are about half a million distinct CDR3 sequences in the sample; under 40% occur only once, and under 0.95% lies in the top ten. This clonotype was obtained from a human donor with aplastic anemia. The sample comprised sorted CD4+, CD8+, or CD8+CD57+ T cells (not recorded which) from PBMCs. The chain employs TRBV29-1 and TRBJ1-2, with 7 bases lining up with TRBD1. The CDR3: CSVGTASYGYTF. CDR3 in DNA: TGCAGCGTGGGGACAGCTTCCTATGGCTACACCTTC. Variable domain in full (rest from reference TRBV29-1 and TRBJ1-2): SAVISQKPSRDICQRGTSLTIQCQVDSQVTMMFWYRQQPGQSLTLIATANQGSEATYESGFVIDKFPISRPNLTFSTLTVSNMSPEDSSIYLCSVGTASYGYTFGSGTRLTVV.